By sample fraction, the clone carrying this TCR beta chain is medium-sized. Samples came from patients with localized non-small cell lung adenocarcinoma. These data are taken from a study of CD4 and CD8 cells across lung adenocarcinoma regions. The CDR3 contains 17 residues. Germline-derived CDR1 and CDR2 are MNHEY and SVGEGT. The trim removed 2 bases at V and 0 bases at J, leaving 7 bases unmatched. TCRdb redid the calling of the PCR reads with MiXCR, one entry per CDR3 protein. In the table there are approximately 9,600 distinct CDR3 sequences, approximately 50% of which are singletons. The sequence was obtained from a male donor with lung adenocarcinoma. The CD4 and CD8 labels of this study may be unreliable. The V and J genes are TRBV6-2 or TRBV6-3 and TRBJ2-5; 9 bases line up with TRBD2. The source material was CD4+ T cells from the margin of a lung tumor. CDR3 amino acids: CASSYVSGGPDQETQYF. In DNA, the CDR3 is TGTGCCAGCAGTTACGTTAGCGGGGGCCCGGACCAAGAGACCCAGTACTTC.